The following is a TCR beta chain sequence with its context. The antigen remains unidentified. CDR3 length: 15 amino acids. Trimming at V came to 4 bases and at J to 0 bases, leaving 4 bases not matched to a gene. Germline V lookup: CDR1 MNHEY, CDR2 SVGAGI. One entry per CDR3 protein results from TCRdb running MiXCR on the 5' RACE reads. The sample has approximately 200,000 distinct CDR3 sequences, over 10% seen once; the top ten hold approximately 17%. The data are from a study of CD8 T cells in ankylosing spondylitis. General study results and limits: Earlier literature documents some of the motif variants in reactive arthritis synovial fluid and blood.

The V call is TRBV6-5, the J call TRBJ2-3, with TRBD1 matching 7 bases. Source material: blood, either unsorted or a sorted T cell fraction (not recorded which). This sequence originates from a male donor with ankylosing spondylitis or in good health (not recorded which). This chain's CDR3 is CASSSGTASTDTQYF. DNA of the CDR3: TGTGCCAGCAGTTCCGGGACAGCTAGCACAGATACGCAGTATTTT.